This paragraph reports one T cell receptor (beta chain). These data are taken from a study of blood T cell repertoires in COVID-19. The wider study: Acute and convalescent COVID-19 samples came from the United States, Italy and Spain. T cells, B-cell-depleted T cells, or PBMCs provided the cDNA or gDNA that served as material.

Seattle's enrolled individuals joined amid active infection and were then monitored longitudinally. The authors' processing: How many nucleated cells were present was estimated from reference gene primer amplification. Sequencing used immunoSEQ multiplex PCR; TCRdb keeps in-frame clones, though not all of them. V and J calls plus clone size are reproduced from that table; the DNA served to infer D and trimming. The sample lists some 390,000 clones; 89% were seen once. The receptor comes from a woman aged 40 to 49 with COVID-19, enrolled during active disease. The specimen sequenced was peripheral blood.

The CDR3 DNA is TGCGCCAGCAGCCAGACAGGGGGCCCCGGGGAGCTGTTTTTT. It codes for CASSQTGGPGELFF. This chain links TRBV4-3 with TRBJ2-2, with 10 bases aligning to TRBD1. The CDR3 runs to 14 residues. CDR1 is LGHNA, CDR2 YSLEER, per germline. J lost 6 bases, V lost 3 bases, and 1 base had no gene match.